This T cell receptor beta chain is from a study of T-cell memory formation after mild COVID-19. For the study at large: Largely, TCR clusters stayed within a single donor.

MiXCR, applied by TCRdb to the 5' RACE reads, yields one record per CDR3 protein. The data contain roughly 180,000 distinct CDR3 sequences, approximately 10% of them singletons. J was trimmed by 5 bases and V by 3 bases; bases with no gene match: 16. CDR1 is SGHDT, CDR2 YYEEEE, per germline. This CDR3 has 18 residues. The receptor was isolated from a man aged 18-30 years who had mild COVID-19 (a few samples of this study predate the infection). Cell type and time point are not known. J is TRBJ2-5 and V is TRBV5-6; TRBD1 agrees at 10 bases. The material sequenced was PBMCs or a T cell subset sorted from them (not recorded which). The CDR3, as DNA: TGTGCCAGCAGCTACTGGAGGGACAGGGGACGAGGAGGGGAGACCCAGTACTTC. Protein sequence: CASSYWRDRGRGGETQYF.